Presented here are 21 T cell receptor beta chains from one specimen sequenced in a study of T-cell reconstitution after alpha-beta-depleted transplantation in children (TCRdb year 2016). The library was produced with PCR. Sequenced using an Illumina HiSeq 2500. To normalize quantification of the TCRbeta repertoire, the TCR libraries were built with molecular barcoding that relied on unique molecular identifiers. TCRdb applied fastp at Q25 and MiXCR to the public reads, then kept only in-frame beta chains. Merged by CDR3 protein, the rows form single entries marked with the most common genes and DNA. Here the sample has approximately 430,000 distinct CDR3 sequences; around 15% occur a single time. Clones ranked in the top ten supply approximately 29% of the sample. The sample's treatment or condition label is to be understood as: allogeneic hematopoietic cell transplantation with graft depleted of TCRalphabeta T cells and CD19 B cells.

This specimen consisted of PBMCs, mostly from graft donor cells, obtained 360 days after TCRalphabeta/CD19-depleted stem cell transplant. Every receptor here comes from a boy younger than two who had a stem cell transplant for Wiskott-Aldrich syndrome, so the T cells may come from the graft donor.

This chain connects TRBV5-1 to TRBJ2-3; D is unresolved. V shed 0 bases and J shed 2 bases, with 7 bases lying between them. Looked up from germline, CDR1 is SGHRS and CDR2 is YFSETQ. This CDR3 has 14 amino acids. CDR3 nucleotides: TGCGCCAGCAGCTTGGTAACGGCCACAGATACGCAGTATTTT. Its protein product is CASSLVTATDTQYF.

The chain employs TRBV3-1 and TRBJ2-1; 7 nucleotides line up with TRBD2. The germline CDR1 and CDR2 sequences are LGHDT and YNNKEL (reference sequence). V gave up 8 bases and J gave up 6 bases; unmatched junction bases: 10. This CDR3 contains 14 residues. DNA of the CDR3: TGTGCCAGCGGAAGGCTAGCGGATTCCAATGAGCAGTTCTTC. It codes for CASGRLADSNEQFF.

This clonotype was observed a few times. The chain uses TRBV3-1 and TRBJ1-6, with 7 bases that match TRBD1. In germline, CDR1 is LGHDT, CDR2 YNNKEL (reference sequence). The CDR3 length is 16 residues. V was clipped by 1 base and J by 7 bases; unmatched bases: 7. Here the CDR3 reads CASSQGEGARNSPLHF. Here the CDR3 DNA reads TGTGCCAGCAGCCAAGGGGAGGGGGCGCGCAATTCACCCCTCCACTTT.

The chain carries TRBV27 and TRBJ2-3, with a possible D match to TRBD1 (6 bases). CDR1 is MNHEY, CDR2 SMNVEV, per germline (reference sequence). This CDR3 comprises 13 residues. Trimming removed 6 bases from V and 12 bases from J, with 19 bases in between. The CDR3 protein is CASSHPSDSYQYF. As DNA, the CDR3 is TGTGCCAGCAGCCACCCTTCGGACAGTTACCAGTATTTT.

In its sample, this clonotype was seen many times. The V call is TRBV29-1, the J call TRBJ2-7; 9 positions agree with TRBD2. The CDR3 loop spans 15 amino acids. V shed 3 bases, J shed 10 bases, and the junction held 16 bases outside the gene matches. Looked up from germline, CDR1 is SQVTM and CDR2 is ANQGSEA. In nucleotides, the CDR3 is TGCAGCGTTGACCCCTCGGTGGGGACTAGCAGTTTCCAGTACTTC. This gives the protein CSVDPSVGTSSFQYF.

V gene TRBV4-1 combines with J gene TRBJ2-7; D is unresolved. This CDR3 has 16 amino acids. V lost 0 bases, J lost 2 bases, and 14 bases lay in between. Germline V gene data show CDR1 as MGHRA and CDR2 as YSYEKL. The chain's CDR3 is CASSQDSSLIAYEQYF. CDR3 bases: TGCGCCAGCAGCCAAGATTCATCCCTTATCGCCTACGAGCAGTACTTC.

This clonotype was detected ten times or more. The chain links TRBV29-1 to TRBJ1-2, with D hard to call. Germline V gene lookup returns CDR1 SQVTM and CDR2 ANQGSEA. V lost 4 bases to trimming and J lost 0 bases, with 6 bases between them. The CDR3 runs 12 residues. In DNA, the CDR3 is TGCAGCGTTGCCAGAGCTAACTATGGCTACACCTTC. It encodes CSVARANYGYTF.

The chain uses TRBV3-1 and TRBJ2-3, with D perhaps given as TRBD1 or TRBD2 (5 bases each). Trimming cost V 5 bases and J 3 bases, with 15 bases left between them. Germline V gene sequence: CDR1 LGHDT, CDR2 YNNKEL (reference sequence). The CDR3 has 15 amino acids. The CDR3 region has the DNA TGTGCCAGCAGCAAGCCGGGACCCCGGACAGATACGCAGTATTTT. Translation gives CASSKPGPRTDTQYF.

This clonotype was seen only a few times. J is TRBJ2-3 and V is TRBV12-3 or TRBV12-4, with 8 positions matching TRBD1. With V trimmed by 9 bases and J by 5 bases, 13 bases remained unmatched. This CDR3 spans 15 amino acids. CDR3 DNA: TGTGCCAGTAAGGGGACACGCAGGGGGCGAGATACGCAGTATTTT. This encodes CASKGTRRGRDTQYF.

The rearrangement links TRBV6-5 to TRBJ2-3; a possible D gene is TRBD2 (7 bases). The length of the CDR3 is 16 residues. Germline V gene data show CDR1 as MNHEY and CDR2 as SVGAGI. V lost 2 bases and J lost 2, with 14 bases in between. CDR3 sequence reads: CASSYGGGLHTDTQYF. CDR3 in DNA: TGTGCCAGCAGTTACGGGGGGGGCTTGCACACAGATACGCAGTATTTT.

J is TRBJ2-2 and V is TRBV11-2; 10 nucleotides agree with TRBD2. CDR1 SGHAT and CDR2 FQNNGV come from the germline V gene. This CDR3 is 19 amino acids long. J gave up 6 bases and V 3 bases, and 16 bases lay outside the gene matches. The CDR3 bases are TGTGCCAGCAGCTTCAAGCGAATAGAAAGAGCGGGAGGGGCCGGGGAGCTGTTTTTT. Amino acids: CASSFKRIERAGGAGELFF. Supplemented by reference TRBV11-2 and TRBJ2-2, the full variable domain reads EAGVAQSPRYKIIEKRQSVAFWCNPISGHATLYWYQQILGQGPKLLIQFQNNGVVDDSQLPKDRFSAERLKGVDSTLKIQPAKLEDSAVYLCASSFKRIERAGGAGELFFGEGSRLTVL.

J is TRBJ2-7 and V is TRBV29-1; D is unclear. V was cut by 1 base and J by 8 bases, with 6 bases left in between. This CDR3 has 10 amino acids. CDR1 and CDR2 (germline): SQVTM, ANQGSEA. The CDR3 spells CSVEVGQQYF. Here the CDR3 DNA reads TGCAGCGTTGAAGTAGGTCAGCAGTACTTC.

This clonotype was detected only a few times. V gene TRBV5-1 combines with J gene TRBJ2-1, with 12 bases lining up with TRBD2. This CDR3 is built from 18 residues. From germline, CDR1 is SGHRS and CDR2 YFSETQ. J lost 9 bases, V lost 1 base, and 14 bases had no gene match. The CDR3 nucleotides are TGCGCCAGCAGCTTGTGGGCTAGCGGGAGGGCCTTGGTTAGTGAGCAGTTCTTC. It specifies CASSLWASGRALVSEQFF.

The chain recombines TRBV14 with TRBJ2-3; D call uncertain. V lost 0 bases to trimming and J lost 3 bases, with 10 bases between them. The CDR3 has 15 residues. Per the germline V gene, CDR1 is SGHDN and CDR2 is FVKESK. CDR3 in amino acids: CASSQELFRTDTQYF. In nucleotides, the CDR3 is TGTGCCAGCAGCCAAGAGCTATTCCGGACAGATACGCAGTATTTT. Full variable domain (missing parts from reference TRBV14 and TRBJ2-3): EAGVTQFPSHSVIEKGQTVTLRCDPISGHDNLYWYRRVMGKEIKFLLHFVKESKQDESGMPNNRFLAERTGGTYSTLKVQPAELEDSGVYFCASSQELFRTDTQYFGPGTRLTVL.

V is TRBV25-1 and J is TRBJ2-3; D is perhaps TRBD2 (6 bases). This CDR3 spans 15 amino acids. Germline V gives CDR1 MGHDK, CDR2 SYGVNS. V shed 3 bases and J shed 0 bases, with 10 bases lying between them. Here the CDR3 DNA reads TGTGCCAGCAGTGAGGAGGGCCGAAGCACAGATACGCAGTATTTT. Its protein product is CASSEEGRSTDTQYF.

This clonotype was detected a few times. This chain links TRBV6-2 or TRBV6-3 with TRBJ1-2; D is possibly TRBD1 (5 bases). The CDR3 is 12 amino acids. Between the trimmed V and J ends, which lost 2 bases and 7 bases, there was a span of 8 bases. Germline values: CDR1 MNHEY, CDR2 SVGEGT. As DNA, the CDR3 is TGTGCCAGCAGTTACAGGGGCGGTGGCTACACCTTC. Its protein product is CASSYRGGGYTF.

The J gene is TRBJ2-2, the V gene TRBV11-2; D remains unclear. Germline-derived CDR1 and CDR2 are SGHAT and FQNNGV. Trimming took 0 bases from V and 8 from J, leaving 28 bases between them. The CDR3 extends over 20 amino acids. For the CDR3, the DNA is TGTGCCAGCAGCTTAGACCATCCTAAAGGGTGTTTCCTTTTCCTTGGGGAGCTGTTTTTT. Translation gives CASSLDHPKGCFLFLGELFF.

This clonotype was detected a few times. The chain employs TRBV10-3 and TRBJ2-1; 7 positions match TRBD2. The germline V gene encodes CDR1 ENHRY and CDR2 SYGVKD. The CDR3 is made up of 15 amino acids. After removal of 3 bases from V and 8 bases from J, the junction contained 10 bases not matched to a gene. This CDR3 reads CAISDRTRGGDEQFF. CDR3 bases: TGTGCCATCAGTGATAGGACTAGGGGTGGCGATGAGCAGTTCTTC.

The V gene is TRBV10-3, the J gene TRBJ2-5; 7 positions match TRBD2. Trimming removed 8 bases from V and 7 bases from J; junction bases left unmatched: 4. This CDR3 has 11 residues. Germline CDR1 reads ENHRY; CDR2 reads SYGVKD. This CDR3 is CAIGRDGTQYF. CDR3 coding DNA: TGTGCCATCGGGAGGGATGGGACCCAGTACTTC.

V is TRBV5-1 and J is TRBJ2-2, with D possibly being TRBD1 (6 bases). Germline V lookup: CDR1 SGHRS, CDR2 YFSETQ. The V and J ends lost 3 bases and 0 bases respectively, with 15 bases between them. The CDR3 sequence is 17 residues long. The CDR3 loop is CASSSRNRAPNTGELFF. The CDR3 region has the DNA TGCGCCAGCAGCTCAAGAAACAGGGCCCCGAACACCGGGGAGCTGTTTTTT.

This clonotype has only a few counts. The chain employs TRBV5-1 and TRBJ2-1, with a tentative D call TRBD2 (5 bases). Germline-derived CDR1 and CDR2 are SGHRS and YFSETQ. The CDR3 runs 13 residues. The germline V and J ends were trimmed by 4 bases and 4 bases, with 9 bases remaining between them. CDR3 in DNA: TGCGCCAGCAGCCCAACTAGATACAATGAGCAGTTCTTC. This encodes CASSPTRYNEQFF.